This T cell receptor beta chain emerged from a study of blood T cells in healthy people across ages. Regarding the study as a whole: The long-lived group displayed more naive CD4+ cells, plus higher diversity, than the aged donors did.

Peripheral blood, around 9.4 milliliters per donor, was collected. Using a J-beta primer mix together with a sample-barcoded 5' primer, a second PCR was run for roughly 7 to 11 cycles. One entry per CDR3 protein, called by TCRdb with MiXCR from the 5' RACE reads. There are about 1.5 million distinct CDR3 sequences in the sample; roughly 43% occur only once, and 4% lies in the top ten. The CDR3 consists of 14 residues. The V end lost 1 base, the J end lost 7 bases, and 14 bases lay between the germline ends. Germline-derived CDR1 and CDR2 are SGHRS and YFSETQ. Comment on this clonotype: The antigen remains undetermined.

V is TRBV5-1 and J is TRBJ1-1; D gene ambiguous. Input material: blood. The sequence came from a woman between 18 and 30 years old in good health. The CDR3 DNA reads TGCGCCAGCAGCTTGAACCGAGGGAAGGGTGAAGCTTTCTTT. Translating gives CASSLNRGKGEAFF.